This TCR beta chain stems from a study of control samples from healthy donors and cancer patients (dated by TCRdb to about 2020). Notes on this clone: The target of this receptor is not known. Base qualities were left out, and no much larger clone turns up one base away.

Library generation was performed with the immunoSEQ multiplex PCR assay. The source is immuneACCESS, and TCRdb retained only in-frame sequences with V and J called. Part of the clones is not carried over; for the studies checked, unresolved V genes explain less than half of this, and the remainder is unexplained. The table for this sample lists about 120,000 clones; roughly nine tenths of them were counted only once. 7.8% of the sample lies in the top ten. Taken from cysteine to phenylalanine, the CDR3 has 17 residues. Just the 51-base CDR3 DNA is kept, in frame starting at base 1. Trimming takes 0 bases from V and 4 bases from J, and the germline ends sit 19 bases apart. According to the germline V gene, CDR1 reads SGHRS and CDR2 reads YFSETQ.

Recombination linked TRBV5-1 to TRBJ2-5; no D gene call is confident. Input material: blood. The receptor was derived from a woman aged 18-35 years in good health. The CDR3 protein sequence reads: CASSLGERTPTPETQYF. The base sequence is TGCGCCAGCAGCTTGGGCGAGAGAACCCCCACCCCAGAGACCCAGTACTTC. The variable domain in full, with residues beyond the CDR3 obtained from the reference TRBV5-1 and TRBJ2-5 genes, is KAGVTQTPRYLIKTRGQQVTLSCSPISGHRSVSWYQQTPGQGLQFLFEYFSETQRNKGNFPGRFSGRQFSNSRSEMNVSTLELGDSALYLCASSLGERTPTPETQYFGPGTRLLVL.